This TCR beta chain was sequenced in a study of cytomegalovirus exposure and HLA in healthy donors. Whole-study results and caveats: Despite most TCR sequences being rare, some public TCRs occurred in many donors.

Clones were sequenced by immunoSEQ multiplex PCR, and TCRdb holds only the in-frame ones, with some missing. The repertoire consists of 150,000 to 200,000 clones, with about 84% occurring once and the leading ten covering more than 1.1%. The donors were part of the validation cohort, which consisted of some 120 subjects and was separate from the first cohort of 670 or so subjects. As regards this clone: Its antigen remains unknown.

CDR3 size: 15 residues. V lost 6 bases and J lost 0; bases outside the gene matches: 5. Germline CDR1 LNHDA, CDR2 SQIVND (reference sequence). The receptor's source is a young woman in good health and CMV-seronegative. Sample: PBMCs. The J gene is TRBJ1-3, the V gene TRBV19; the match to TRBD1 covers 7 bases. CDR3 region: CASSIDRASGNTIYF. CDR3 sequence (DNA): TGTGCCAGTAGCATCGACAGGGCCTCTGGAAACACCATATATTTT.